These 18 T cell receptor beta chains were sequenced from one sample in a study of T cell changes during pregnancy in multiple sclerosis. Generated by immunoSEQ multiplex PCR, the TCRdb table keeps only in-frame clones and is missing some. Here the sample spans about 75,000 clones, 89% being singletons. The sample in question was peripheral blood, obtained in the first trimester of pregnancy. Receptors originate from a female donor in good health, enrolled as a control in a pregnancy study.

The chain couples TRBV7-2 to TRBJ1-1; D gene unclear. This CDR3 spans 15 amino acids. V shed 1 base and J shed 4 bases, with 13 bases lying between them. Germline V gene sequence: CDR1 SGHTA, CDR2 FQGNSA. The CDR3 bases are TGTGCCAGCAGCTTAGTTGCCGGGGAGGGCACTGAAGCTTTCTTT. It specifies CASSLVAGEGTEAFF. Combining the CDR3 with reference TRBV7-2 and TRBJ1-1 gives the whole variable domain GAGVSQSPSNKVTEKGKDVELRCDPISGHTALYWYRQSLGQGLEFLIYFQGNSAPDKSGLPSDRFSAERTGGSVSTLTIQRTQQEDSAVYLCASSLVAGEGTEAFFGQGTRLTVV.

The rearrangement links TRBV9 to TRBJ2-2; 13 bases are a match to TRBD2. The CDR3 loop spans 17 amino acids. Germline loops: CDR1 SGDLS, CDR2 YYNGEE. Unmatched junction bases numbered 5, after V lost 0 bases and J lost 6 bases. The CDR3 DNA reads TGTGCCAGCAGCGTAGAACTAGCGGGAGGGAGGGCCGGGGAGCTGTTTTTT. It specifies CASSVELAGGRAGELFF. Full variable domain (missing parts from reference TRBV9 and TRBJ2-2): DSGVTQTPKHLITATGQRVTLRCSPRSGDLSVYWYQQSLDQGLQFLIQYYNGEERAKGNILERFSAQQFPDLHSELNLSSLELGDSALYFCASSVELAGGRAGELFFGEGSRLTVL.

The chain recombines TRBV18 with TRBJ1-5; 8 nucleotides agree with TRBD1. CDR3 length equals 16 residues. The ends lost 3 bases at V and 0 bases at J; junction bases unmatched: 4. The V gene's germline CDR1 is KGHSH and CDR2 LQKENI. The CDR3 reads CASSPDRGNSNQPQHF. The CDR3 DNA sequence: TGTGCCAGCTCACCCGACAGGGGTAATAGCAATCAGCCCCAGCATTTT. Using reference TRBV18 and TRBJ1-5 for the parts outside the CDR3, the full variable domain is NAGVMQNPRHLVRRRGQEARLRCSPMKGHSHVYWYRQLPEEGLKFMVYLQKENIIDESGMPKERFSAEFPKEGPSILRIQQVVRGDSAAYFCASSPDRGNSNQPQHFGDGTRLSIL.

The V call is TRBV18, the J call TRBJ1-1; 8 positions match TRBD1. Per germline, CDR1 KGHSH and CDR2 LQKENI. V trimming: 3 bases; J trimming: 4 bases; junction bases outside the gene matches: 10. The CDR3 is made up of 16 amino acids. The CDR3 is CASSPQSLTGGTEAFF. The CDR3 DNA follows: TGTGCCAGCTCACCGCAATCCCTAACAGGGGGCACTGAAGCTTTCTTT.

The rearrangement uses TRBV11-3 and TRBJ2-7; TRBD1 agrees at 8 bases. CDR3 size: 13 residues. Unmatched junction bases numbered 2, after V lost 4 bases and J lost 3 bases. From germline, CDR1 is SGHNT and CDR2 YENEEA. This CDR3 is CASSSGQGYEQYF. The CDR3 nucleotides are TGTGCCAGCAGCTCTGGACAGGGCTACGAGCAGTACTTC.

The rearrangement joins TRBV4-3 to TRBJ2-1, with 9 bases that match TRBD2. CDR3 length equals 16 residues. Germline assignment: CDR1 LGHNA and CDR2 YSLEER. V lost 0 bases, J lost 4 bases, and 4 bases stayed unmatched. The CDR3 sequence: CASSQDSAGGYNEQFF. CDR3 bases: TGCGCCAGCAGCCAAGATTCGGCGGGAGGGTACAATGAGCAGTTCTTC.

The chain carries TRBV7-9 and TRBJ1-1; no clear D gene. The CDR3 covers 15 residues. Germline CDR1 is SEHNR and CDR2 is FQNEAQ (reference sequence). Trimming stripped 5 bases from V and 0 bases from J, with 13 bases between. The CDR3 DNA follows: TGTGCCAGCAGCGTTACCGGACTCATGAACACTGAAGCTTTCTTT. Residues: CASSVTGLMNTEAFF.

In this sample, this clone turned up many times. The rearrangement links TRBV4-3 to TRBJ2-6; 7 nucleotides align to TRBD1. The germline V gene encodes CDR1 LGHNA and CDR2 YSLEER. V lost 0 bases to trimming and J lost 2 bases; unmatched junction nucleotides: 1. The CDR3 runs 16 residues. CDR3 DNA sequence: TGCGCCAGCAGCCAAGAACAGGGGACTGGGGCCAACGTCCTGACTTTC. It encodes CASSQEQGTGANVLTF.

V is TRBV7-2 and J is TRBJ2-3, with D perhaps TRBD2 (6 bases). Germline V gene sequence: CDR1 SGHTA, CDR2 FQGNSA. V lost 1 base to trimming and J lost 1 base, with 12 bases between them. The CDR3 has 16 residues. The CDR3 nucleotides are TGTGCCAGCAGCTTAGGAGCTAGCGCCGGCACAGATACGCAGTATTTT. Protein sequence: CASSLGASAGTDTQYF.

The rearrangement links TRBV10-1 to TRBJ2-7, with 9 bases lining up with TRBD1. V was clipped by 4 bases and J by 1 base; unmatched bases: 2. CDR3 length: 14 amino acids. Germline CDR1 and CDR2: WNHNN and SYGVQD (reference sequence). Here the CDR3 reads CASSGGQGSYEQYF. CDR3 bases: TGCGCCAGCAGTGGGGGACAGGGATCCTACGAGCAGTACTTC.

Here the CDR3 DNA reads TGTGCCAGCAGCCCTGGGACAGGAAATAACTATGGCTACACCTTC. Translating it yields CASSPGTGNNYGYTF. V gene TRBV5-4 combines with J gene TRBJ1-2; 8 bases fit TRBD1. This CDR3 region has 15 residues. Germline lookup yields CDR1 SGHNT and CDR2 YYREEE (reference sequence). V lost 4 bases and J lost 1; bases outside the gene matches: 6.

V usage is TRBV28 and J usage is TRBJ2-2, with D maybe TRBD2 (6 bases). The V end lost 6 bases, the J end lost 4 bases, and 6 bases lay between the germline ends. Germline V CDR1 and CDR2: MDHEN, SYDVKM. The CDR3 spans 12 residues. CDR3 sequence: CASRGGTGELFF. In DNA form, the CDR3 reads TGTGCCAGCAGGGGAGGCACCGGGGAGCTGTTTTTT.

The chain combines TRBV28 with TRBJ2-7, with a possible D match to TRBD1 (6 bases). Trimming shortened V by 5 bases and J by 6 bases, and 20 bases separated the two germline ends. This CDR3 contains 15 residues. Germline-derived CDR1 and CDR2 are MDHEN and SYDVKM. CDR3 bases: TGTGCCAGCAGTAGTCAAACAGGATTAGGGGGCGAGCAGTACTTC. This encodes CASSSQTGLGGEQYF.

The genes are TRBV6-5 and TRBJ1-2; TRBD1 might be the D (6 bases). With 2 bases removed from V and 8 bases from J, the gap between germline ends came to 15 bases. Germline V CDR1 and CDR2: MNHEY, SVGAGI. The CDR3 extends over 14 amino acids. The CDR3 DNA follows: TGTGCCAGCAGTTACGACACTACAGGGCGCGGCTACACCTTC. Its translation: CASSYDTTGRGYTF.

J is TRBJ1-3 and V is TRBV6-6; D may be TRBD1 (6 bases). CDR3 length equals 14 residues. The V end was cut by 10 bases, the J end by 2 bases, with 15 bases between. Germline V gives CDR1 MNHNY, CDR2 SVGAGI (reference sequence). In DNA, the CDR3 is TGTGCCATCCAGGGGTCCGGAACTGGAAACACCATATATTTT. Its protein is CAIQGSGTGNTIYF.

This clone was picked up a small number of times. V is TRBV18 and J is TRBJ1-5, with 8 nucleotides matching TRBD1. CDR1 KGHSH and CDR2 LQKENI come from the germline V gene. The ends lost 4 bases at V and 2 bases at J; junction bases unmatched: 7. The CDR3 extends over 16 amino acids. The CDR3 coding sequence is TGTGCCAGCTCACAGCAGGGGGCGGCAGGCAATCAGCCCCAGCATTTT. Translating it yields CASSQQGAAGNQPQHF.

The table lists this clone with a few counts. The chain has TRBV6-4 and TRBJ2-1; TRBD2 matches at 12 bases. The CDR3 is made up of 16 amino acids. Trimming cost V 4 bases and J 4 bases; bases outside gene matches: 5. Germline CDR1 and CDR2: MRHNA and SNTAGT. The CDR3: CASSALAGGPYNEQFF. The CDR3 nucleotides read TGTGCCAGCAGTGCCCTAGCGGGGGGGCCTTACAATGAGCAGTTCTTC.

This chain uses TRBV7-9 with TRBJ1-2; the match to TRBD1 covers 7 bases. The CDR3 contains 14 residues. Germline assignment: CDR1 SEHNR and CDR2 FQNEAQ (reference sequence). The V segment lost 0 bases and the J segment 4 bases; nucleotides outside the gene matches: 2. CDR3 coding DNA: TGTGCCAGCAGCTTAGCTGACAGGGCCTATGGCTACACCTTC. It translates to CASSLADRAYGYTF.